This TCR beta chain appears in the sequencing data of a study of neoadjuvant anti-PD-1 for oral cavity cancer. Study-level background: Patients without progression received a fourth nivolumab dose around day 43, then surgical resection on days 50-56.

Germline V gene sequence: CDR1 SGDLS, CDR2 YYNGEE. The CDR3 is 15 residues long. Trimming took 4 bases from V and 3 from J, leaving 17 bases between them. The data were produced by immunoSEQ multiplex PCR, yet TCRdb's version contains in-frame clones alone and is incomplete. The profile shows 11,000 to 15,000 clones, 60% to 75% of them singletons. The time point: after neoadjuvant nivolumab, at surgical resection. The patients had HPV-negative, locally advanced oral cavity squamous cell carcinoma. J is TRBJ2-7 and V is TRBV9; TRBD2 is a possible D gene (7 bases). The clonotype originates from a person aged 40-85 years with oral cavity squamous cell carcinoma. Material: PBMCs, obtained after nivolumab (anti-PD-1) treatment. The chain's CDR3 is CASSRRGGSDYEQYF. The DNA of the CDR3 is TGTGCCAGCAGCCGTAGGGGGGGCAGTGACTACGAGCAGTACTTC.